Each of the 19 T cell receptor beta chains below was sequenced from the same sample in a study of siplizumab effects on memory and regulatory T cells. TCRdb's copy holds only in-frame clones and misses some; the assay was immunoSEQ multiplex PCR. The table records some 100,000 clones, 94% of them present only once. Sequencing was carried out using Tregs sorted from blood. The source of these receptors is a human donor in good health.

CDR3 amino acids: CASSPGTGYSGANVLTF. As DNA, the CDR3 is TGCGCCAGCAGCCCGGGGACAGGTTACTCTGGGGCCAACGTCCTGACTTTC. This chain connects TRBV5-1 to TRBJ2-6; 8 nucleotides line up with TRBD1. This CDR3 comprises 17 residues. The V gene end was trimmed by 4 bases and the J gene end by 0 bases; junction bases not matched to a gene: 6. Germline assignment: CDR1 SGHRS and CDR2 YFSETQ.

The genes are TRBV10-1 and TRBJ1-2; 11 bases map to TRBD1. The CDR3 runs to 15 residues. V shed 6 bases, J shed 5 bases, and the junction held 8 bases outside the gene matches. Looked up from germline, CDR1 is WNHNN and CDR2 is SYGVQD (reference sequence). The CDR3 loop is CASSGTGGRGYGYTF. In DNA, the CDR3 is TGCGCCAGCAGCGGGACAGGGGGTCGAGGGTATGGCTACACCTTC.

The chain links TRBV10-2 to TRBJ2-3; TRBD2 matches 7 bases. The CDR3 has 15 residues. V lost 7 bases and J lost 3; bases outside the gene matches: 10. Germline CDR1 WSHSY, CDR2 SAAADI. CDR3 in DNA: TGCGCCAGCAAAGGCGGGACTAAAATAACAGATACGCAGTATTTT. This sequence encodes CASKGGTKITDTQYF.

CDR3 DNA sequence: TGTGCCAGCAGCCAACGACTAACCTACGAGCAGTACTTC. Protein sequence: CASSQRLTYEQYF. This chain links TRBV14 with TRBJ2-7; D possibly corresponds to TRBD2 (5 bases). Trimming removed 2 bases at V and 2 bases at J, with 7 bases between. The length of the CDR3 is 13 residues. CDR1 SGHDN and CDR2 FVKESK come from the germline V gene. The whole variable domain, filled in from reference TRBV14 and TRBJ2-7, reads EAGVTQFPSHSVIEKGQTVTLRCDPISGHDNLYWYRRVMGKEIKFLLHFVKESKQDESGMPNNRFLAERTGGTYSTLKVQPAELEDSGVYFCASSQRLTYEQYFGPGTRLTVT.

The chain links TRBV6-5 to TRBJ1-5; D unresolved. This CDR3 has 13 amino acids. CDR1 and CDR2 from the germline V gene are MNHEY and SVGAGI. V was pared by 9 bases and J by 4 bases, with 13 bases between. The CDR3 DNA sequence: TGTGCCAGTGGTGTGTTGAAAAATCAGCCCCAGCATTTT. Amino acids: CASGVLKNQPQHF.

This chain uses TRBV5-1 with TRBJ2-1; D tentatively reads TRBD1 or TRBD2 (5 bases each). CDR1 is SGHRS, CDR2 YFSETQ, per germline. The CDR3 runs 15 residues. Trimming stripped 3 bases from V and 5 bases from J, with 15 bases between. CDR3 loop: CASSSPGTGNNEQFF. DNA of the CDR3: TGCGCCAGCAGCTCGCCCGGGACGGGAAACAATGAGCAGTTCTTC.

The chain links TRBV28 to TRBJ2-3; 7 nucleotides agree with TRBD2. Germline V gene sequence: CDR1 MDHEN, CDR2 SYDVKM. The CDR3 length is 17 residues. V lost 5 bases and J lost 4; bases outside the gene matches: 15. The CDR3 DNA follows: TGTGCCAGCAGTCTGCAAATACTAGTTGCGGGGGCAGATACGCAGTATTTT. Encoded protein: CASSLQILVAGADTQYF.

The genes are TRBV13 and TRBJ2-7; 7 nucleotides match TRBD2. The V segment lost 2 bases and the J segment 3 bases; nucleotides outside the gene matches: 7. Germline loops: CDR1 PRHDT, CDR2 FYEKMQ (reference sequence). The CDR3 length is 15 residues. The CDR3: CASSLSPSGSYEQYF. CDR3 coding DNA: TGTGCCAGCAGCTTATCGCCTAGCGGAAGCTACGAGCAGTACTTC.

The chain employs TRBV30 and TRBJ1-2; D might be TRBD1 (6 bases). This CDR3 contains 15 residues. Germline CDR1 is GTSNPN and CDR2 is SVGIG (reference sequence). With 2 bases removed from V and 4 bases from J, the gap between germline ends came to 17 bases. The CDR3 DNA is TGTGCCTGGAGTCTGGGGGGCGCGAACCTCTATGGCTACACCTTC. It encodes CAWSLGGANLYGYTF.

The rearrangement uses TRBV10-1 and TRBJ2-3; D gene unclear. The germline gives CDR1 WNHNN, CDR2 SYGVQD (reference sequence). V dropped 2 bases and J dropped 6 bases, with 9 bases sitting between them. The CDR3 extends over 13 amino acids. The CDR3 coding sequence is TGCGCCAGCAGTGAGCCGCCACGGGATACGCAGTATTTT. Translating it yields CASSEPPRDTQYF.

This clone was found once. The chain is built from TRBV14 and TRBJ1-2; D may be TRBD1 (5 bases). The CDR3 has 20 residues. V was pared by 2 bases and J by 0 bases, with 25 bases between. Germline V gene sequence: CDR1 SGHDN, CDR2 FVKESK. The CDR3 DNA sequence: TGTGCCAGCAGCCAATTTCCGCCGAGTTGGGGACGGGGGGCTAACTATGGCTACACCTTC. It translates to CASSQFPPSWGRGANYGYTF.

This chain uses TRBV25-1 with TRBJ2-3; D is possibly TRBD1 (5 bases). Per the germline V gene, CDR1 is MGHDK and CDR2 is SYGVNS. Trimming left V 1 base short and J 2 bases short, with 10 bases between. The CDR3 is 15 residues long. CDR3 in amino acids: CASSESDRITDTQYF. The CDR3 DNA sequence: TGTGCCAGCAGTGAATCCGACAGAATCACAGATACGCAGTATTTT.

CDR3 protein: CASSAGLDTIYF. In DNA, the CDR3 is TGCGCCAGCAGCGCAGGGTTGGACACCATATATTTT. V is TRBV5-1 and J is TRBJ1-3, with D perhaps matching TRBD1 (5 bases). The V and J ends lost 4 bases and 8 bases respectively, with 10 bases between them. The CDR3 covers 12 residues. Germline assignment: CDR1 SGHRS and CDR2 YFSETQ.

The V gene is TRBV27, the J gene TRBJ1-2; tentative D call: TRBD1 (5 bases). Deletions cut 8 bases from V and 0 bases from J, with 7 bases between. The CDR3 is 12 amino acids. Per the germline V gene, CDR1 is MNHEY and CDR2 is SMNVEV (reference sequence). CDR3 nucleotides: TGTGCCAGCGGGGGAGCTAACTATGGCTACACCTTC. Encoded protein: CASGGANYGYTF.

The genes are TRBV10-3 and TRBJ1-1; D unclear. Trimming left V 9 bases short and J 1 base short, with 15 bases between. Germline V CDR1 and CDR2: ENHRY, SYGVKD. The CDR3 loop spans 14 amino acids. In DNA form, the CDR3 reads TGTGCCATAGGCCCGGTGGGCGAGAACACTGAAGCTTTCTTT. This codes for CAIGPVGENTEAFF.

The chain carries TRBV9 and TRBJ1-1; no clear D. CDR1 and CDR2 (germline): SGDLS, YYNGEE. Trimming took 4 bases from V and 10 from J, leaving 23 bases between them. The length of the CDR3 is 15 residues. CDR3 region: CASSPEVRPDHRAFF. The CDR3 DNA sequence: TGTGCCAGCAGCCCCGAGGTACGACCCGACCATCGAGCTTTCTTT.

This clone was seen a handful of times. The CDR3 loop is CASSRQTQGPQETQYF. The CDR3 DNA follows: TGTGCCAGCAGTCGACAAACACAGGGCCCCCAAGAGACCCAGTACTTC. The chain carries TRBV2 and TRBJ2-5; the D gene is possibly TRBD1 (6 bases). The CDR3 sequence is 16 residues long. The ends were cut back, 5 bases at V and 1 base at J, with 17 bases in the middle. CDR1 is SNHLY and CDR2 is FYNNEI in the germline V gene.

V usage is TRBV28 and J usage is TRBJ1-1, with TRBD1 matching 8 bases. V dropped 7 bases and J dropped 4; count of bases not matched to a gene: 5. The V gene's germline CDR1 is MDHEN and CDR2 SYDVKM. The CDR3 extends over 13 amino acids. The CDR3 spells CASNLRGPTEAFF. CDR3 in DNA: TGTGCCAGCAACCTCAGGGGGCCCACTGAAGCTTTCTTT.

The rearrangement uses TRBV28 and TRBJ2-7, with D hard to call. Trimming took 8 bases from V and 4 from J, leaving 9 bases between them. The germline V gene has CDR1 MDHEN and CDR2 SYDVKM. This CDR3 is 11 amino acids long. The DNA of the CDR3 is TGTGCCAGCCGGACCAATTACGAGCAGTACTTC. The encoded protein is CASRTNYEQYF.